The 23 T cell receptor beta chains given below trace back to one sample, sequenced in a study of post-analysis software for immune sequencing data. Regarding the study as a whole: Relative to controls, patients had five TRBV segments at higher frequency, with TRBV5-6, TRBV5-1 and TRBV20-1 among these.

The authors incorporated unique molecular identifiers into the TCR beta cDNA libraries. One entry per CDR3 protein results from TCRdb running MiXCR on the PCR reads. The sample lists 650,000 to 850,000 distinct CDR3 sequences, just over 45% seen once, with roughly 4.5% in the top ten. These receptors have no identified antigens. The sequenced sample was blood. All receptors derive from a girl aged 5-17 years with multiple sclerosis.

A word on this clonotype: At one end, the junction sequence differs from germline, possibly due to a read error. This chain joins TRBV20-1 and TRBJ1-2; D not certain. There are 16 residues in the CDR3. Per the germline V gene, CDR1 is DFQATT and CDR2 is SNEGSKA (reference sequence). In DNA, the CDR3 is TGCAGTGCTAGAGTCCCTGAAGGGATCGGCGGCTATAGCTACACCTTC. Translation: CSARVPEGIGGYSYTF.

The chain links TRBV25-1 to TRBJ2-1; D is ambiguous. V was pared by 4 bases and J by 6 bases, with 7 bases between. Germline V gene sequence: CDR1 MGHDK, CDR2 SYGVNS. The CDR3 length is 12 residues. The CDR3 reads CASSARSNEQFF. As DNA, the CDR3 is TGTGCCAGCAGTGCTCGGTCCAATGAGCAGTTCTTC.

The gene calls are TRBV9 and TRBJ2-7; 7 nucleotides match TRBD1. Trimming cost V 3 bases and J 0 bases; bases outside gene matches: 9. CDR3 size: 16 residues. CDR1 and CDR2 (germline): SGDLS, YYNGEE. CDR3 amino acids: CASSATTGATSYEQYF. The CDR3 coding sequence is TGTGCCAGCAGCGCGACCACAGGGGCCACCTCCTACGAGCAGTACTTC.

The chain carries TRBV7-2 and TRBJ2-1, with TRBD2 matching over 8 bases. The CDR3 length is 16 residues. The germline gives CDR1 SGHTA, CDR2 FQGNSA. The V segment lost 1 base and the J segment 8 bases; nucleotides outside the gene matches: 10. The CDR3 loop reads CASSLDPGGPRDEQFF. CDR3 DNA: TGTGCCAGCAGCTTAGACCCGGGAGGGCCTCGAGATGAGCAGTTCTTC.

The chain employs TRBV27 and TRBJ2-1, with D perhaps matching TRBD1 or TRBD2 (6 bases each). V was pared by 6 bases and J by 2 bases, with 14 bases between. The CDR3 has 15 amino acids. Germline loops: CDR1 MNHEY, CDR2 SMNVEV (reference sequence). The CDR3 loop reads CASRGLGGTYNEQFF. In DNA form, the CDR3 reads TGTGCCAGCAGAGGTCTAGGGGGGACCTACAATGAGCAGTTCTTC.

This clonotype was counted only a few times. The V call is TRBV11-2, the J call TRBJ2-3; perhaps D is TRBD1 or TRBD2 (5 bases each). Deletions cut 1 base from V and 2 bases from J, with 13 bases between. CDR1 is SGHAT, CDR2 FQNNGV, per germline. This CDR3 spans 16 amino acids. This CDR3 is CASSLVTGAPTDTQYF. CDR3 nucleotides: TGTGCCAGCAGCTTAGTAACCGGGGCCCCCACAGATACGCAGTATTTT.

The table lists this clonotype with a count of one. J is TRBJ2-5 and V is TRBV20-1, with unresolved D. The CDR3 is made up of 16 amino acids. Trimming stripped 3 bases from V and 4 bases from J, with 21 bases between. The germline gives CDR1 DFQATT, CDR2 SNEGSKA (reference sequence). Written as DNA, the CDR3 is TGCAGTGCTAGCGGCTGGAAAGGCGAACTCGGAGAGACCCAGTACTTC. It specifies CSASGWKGELGETQYF.

V gene TRBV5-1 combines with J gene TRBJ1-2; weak D call: TRBD1 (6 bases). V was pared by 4 bases and J by 0 bases, with 16 bases between. This CDR3 comprises 16 residues. The V gene's germline CDR1 is SGHRS and CDR2 YFSETQ. The CDR3 protein is CASSPSGQPTNYGYTF. The CDR3 nucleotides read TGCGCCAGCAGCCCATCCGGACAGCCTACTAACTATGGCTACACCTTC.

V gene TRBV5-1 combines with J gene TRBJ2-1, with D uncertain. The CDR3 spans 12 residues. V shed 1 base and J shed 10 bases, with 9 bases lying between them. CDR1 is SGHRS, CDR2 YFSETQ, per germline. CDR3 sequence reads: CASSLWVQEQFF. DNA of the CDR3: TGCGCCAGCAGCTTGTGGGTCCAGGAGCAGTTCTTC.

The CDR3: CASSSGPDLSYEQYF. The DNA for the CDR3 is TGTGCCAGCAGCTCTGGACCGGACCTCTCCTACGAGCAGTACTTC. The chain links TRBV7-9 to TRBJ2-7; D unresolved. The V gene lost 4 bases and the J gene lost 0 bases, with 13 bases spanning the gap. The germline CDR1 and CDR2 sequences are SEHNR and FQNEAQ (reference sequence). The CDR3 has 15 residues.

This clonotype was seen ten or more times. J is TRBJ2-3 and V is TRBV7-2; D gene unclear. The germline V gene encodes CDR1 SGHTA and CDR2 FQGNSA. The CDR3 length is 13 residues. Deletions cut 1 base from V and 4 bases from J, with 6 bases between. CDR3 coding DNA: TGTGCCAGCAGCTTAGGGGCAGCAGATACGCAGTATTTT. Amino acid sequence: CASSLGAADTQYF.

For this clonotype: A much larger clone lies one base from this, so it may be a read error. The chain couples TRBV13 to TRBJ2-7; D remains ambiguous. CDR3 length equals 13 residues. Germline V CDR1 and CDR2: PRHDT, FYEKMQ (reference sequence). This CDR3 is CASSGESSYGQYF. In DNA form, the CDR3 reads TGTGCCAGCAGTGGAGAAAGCTCCTACGGGCAGTACTTC.

The chain has TRBV20-1 and TRBJ2-1; 13 bases are a match to TRBD2. The CDR3 runs to 17 residues. J lost 0 bases, V lost 1 base, and 3 bases had no gene match. Germline CDR1 and CDR2: DFQATT and SNEGSKA (reference sequence). For the CDR3, the DNA is TGCAGTGCTAGAGGGGGGACTAGCGGGAACTCCTACAATGAGCAGTTCTTC. Amino acids: CSARGGTSGNSYNEQFF.

This clonotype was seen a few times. The chain joins TRBV4-2 to TRBJ1-5, with a tentative D call TRBD1 (5 bases). This CDR3 is 19 amino acids long. Germline CDR1 reads LGHNA; CDR2 reads YNFKEQ. Trimming shortened V by 4 bases and J by 1 base, and 23 bases separated the two germline ends. The CDR3 coding sequence is TGTGCCAGCAGCCGGGGGGATGGACAAGGAGGTGGAAGCAATCAGCCCCAGCATTTT. Translated, it gives CASSRGDGQGGGSNQPQHF.

J is TRBJ2-2 and V is TRBV7-9; D remains unclear. V dropped 0 bases and J dropped 3 bases, with 5 bases sitting between them. Germline-derived CDR1 and CDR2 are SEHNR and FQNEAQ (reference sequence). The CDR3 sequence is 14 residues long. CDR3 DNA: TGTGCCAGCAGCTTAGCGGGCTACACCGGGGAGCTGTTTTTT. It is translated as CASSLAGYTGELFF. Looking up the rest from reference TRBV7-9 and TRBJ2-2 gives the full variable domain: DTGVSQNPRHKITKRGQNVTFRCDPISEHNRLYWYRQTLGQGPEFLTYFQNEAQLEKSRLLSDRFSAERPKGSFSTLEIQRTEQGDSAMYLCASSLAGYTGELFFGEGSRLTVL.

CDR3 coding DNA: TGCAGCGTTGAAGATCGAGGGACAGGGGGCCACGAGCAGTACTTC. Amino acid sequence: CSVEDRGTGGHEQYF. The V gene is TRBV29-1, the J gene TRBJ2-4; 12 bases match TRBD1. The J call may be faulty, since TRBJ2-7 better matches the DNA end. There are 15 residues in the CDR3. CDR1 is SQVTM, CDR2 ANQGSEA, per germline.

The rearrangement links TRBV19 to TRBJ2-5; no definite D call. CDR3 length: 13 residues. V lost 3 bases and J lost 5, with 10 bases in between. Per germline, CDR1 LNHDA and CDR2 SQIVND (reference sequence). CDR3 sequence reads: CASSIRSRETQYF. The CDR3 nucleotides read TGTGCCAGTAGTATTCGAAGCCGGGAGACCCAGTACTTC.

The J gene is TRBJ2-3, the V gene TRBV24-1; D gene ambiguous. V dropped 0 bases and J dropped 4 bases, with 4 bases sitting between them. The length of the CDR3 is 13 residues. CDR1 KGHDR and CDR2 SFDVKD come from the germline V gene. The CDR3: CATSDLRADTQYF. The DNA for the CDR3 is TGTGCCACCAGTGATTTGCGCGCAGATACGCAGTATTTT.

This sequence joins TRBV27 and TRBJ2-3, with 9 bases lining up with TRBD2. The V and J ends lost 5 bases and 2 bases, in that order; junction bases with no gene match: 11. Germline V gene lookup returns CDR1 MNHEY and CDR2 SMNVEV (reference sequence). CDR3 length: 17 amino acids. This chain's CDR3 is CASSPNSGRLSTDTQYF. The CDR3, as DNA: TGTGCCAGCAGTCCGAATAGCGGGAGACTCTCCACAGATACGCAGTATTTT.

The chain combines TRBV6-5 with TRBJ1-6; the match to TRBD1 covers 7 bases. Germline V gene sequence: CDR1 MNHEY, CDR2 SVGAGI. After removal of 0 bases from V and 1 base from J, the junction contained 3 bases not matched to a gene. This CDR3 contains 17 residues. The CDR3 loop reads CASSYSSGGSYNSPLHF. The DNA of the CDR3 is TGTGCCAGCAGTTACTCGTCAGGGGGATCCTATAATTCACCCCTCCACTTT.

This clonotype appeared a few times. The CDR3 here is CSVEVESYEQYF. CDR3 nucleotides: TGCAGCGTTGAAGTGGAGTCCTACGAGCAGTACTTC. This chain connects TRBV29-1 to TRBJ2-7, with D uncertain. Trimming shortened V by 1 base and J by 1 base, and 5 bases separated the two germline ends. Germline CDR1 SQVTM, CDR2 ANQGSEA. The CDR3 loop spans 12 amino acids.

The V call is TRBV7-6, the J call TRBJ2-4; no clear D. The better agreement between TRBJ2-7 and the DNA end casts doubt on the J call. CDR1 and CDR2 from the germline V gene are SGHVS and FNYEAQ. This CDR3 spans 14 amino acids. CDR3 amino acids: CASSLAGIEDEQYF. CDR3 coding DNA: TGTGCCAGCAGCTTAGCGGGCATAGAGGACGAGCAGTACTTC.

This clonotype was recorded once. Lacking the conserved final phenylalanine or tryptophan, this CDR3 likely reflects a read error. The chain links TRBV5-6 to TRBJ1-1; D uncertain. The CDR3 spans 14 residues. Trimming took 0 bases from V and 0 from J, leaving 6 bases between them. Germline V gene sequence: CDR1 SGHDT, CDR2 YYEEEE. The CDR3 DNA follows: TGTGCCAGCAGCTTGGACACCTTGAACACTGAAGCTTTCTCT. This translates into CASSLDTLNTEAFS.